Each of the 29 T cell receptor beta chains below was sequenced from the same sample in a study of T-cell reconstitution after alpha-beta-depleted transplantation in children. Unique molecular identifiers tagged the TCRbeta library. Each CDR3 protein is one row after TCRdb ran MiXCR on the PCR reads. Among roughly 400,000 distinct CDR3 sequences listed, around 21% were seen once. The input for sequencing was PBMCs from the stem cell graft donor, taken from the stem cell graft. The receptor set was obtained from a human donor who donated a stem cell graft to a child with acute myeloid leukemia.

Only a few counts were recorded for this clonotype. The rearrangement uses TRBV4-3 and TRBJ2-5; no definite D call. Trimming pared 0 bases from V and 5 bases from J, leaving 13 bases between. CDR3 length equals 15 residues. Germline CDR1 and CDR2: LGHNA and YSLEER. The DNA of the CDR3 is TGCGCCAGCAGCCAAGATCTTTGGCAAGCCGAGACCCAGTACTTC. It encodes CASSQDLWQAETQYF.

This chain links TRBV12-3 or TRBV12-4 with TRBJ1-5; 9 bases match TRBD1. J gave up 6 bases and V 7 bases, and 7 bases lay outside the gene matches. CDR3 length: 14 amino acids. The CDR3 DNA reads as TGTGCCAGCATTCAACAGGGGGCGAGTCAGCCCCAGCATTTT. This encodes CASIQQGASQPQHF.

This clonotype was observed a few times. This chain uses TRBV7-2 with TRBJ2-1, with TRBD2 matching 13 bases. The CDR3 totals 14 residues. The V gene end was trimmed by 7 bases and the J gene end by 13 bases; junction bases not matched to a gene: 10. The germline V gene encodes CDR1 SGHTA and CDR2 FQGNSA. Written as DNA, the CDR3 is TGTGCCAGCACCGGACTAGCGGGAGCTTCCAGTCAGTTCTTC. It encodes CASTGLAGASSQFF.

The DNA for the CDR3 is TGTGCCAGCAGTGAAGCGTCCACCGGGGAGCTGTTTTTT. Translating it yields CASSEASTGELFF. The chain recombines TRBV6-1 with TRBJ2-2; no firm D call. The CDR3 is 13 residues long. Trimming pared 0 bases from V and 4 bases from J, leaving 3 bases between. The germline V gene has CDR1 MNHNS and CDR2 SASEGT.

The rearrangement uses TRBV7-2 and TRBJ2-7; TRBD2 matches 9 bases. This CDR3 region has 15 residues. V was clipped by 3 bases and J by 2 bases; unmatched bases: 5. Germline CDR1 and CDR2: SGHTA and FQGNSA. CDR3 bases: TGTGCCAGCAGCTTCATAGCGGGGGCACCCTACGAGCAGTACTTC. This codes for CASSFIAGAPYEQYF.

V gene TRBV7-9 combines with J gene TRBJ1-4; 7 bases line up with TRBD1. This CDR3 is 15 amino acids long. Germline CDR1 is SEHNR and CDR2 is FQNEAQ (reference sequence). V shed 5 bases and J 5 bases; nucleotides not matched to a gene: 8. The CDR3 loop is CASSLGDSQNEKLFF. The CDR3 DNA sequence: TGTGCCAGCAGCCTGGGGGACAGTCAAAATGAAAAACTGTTTTTT.

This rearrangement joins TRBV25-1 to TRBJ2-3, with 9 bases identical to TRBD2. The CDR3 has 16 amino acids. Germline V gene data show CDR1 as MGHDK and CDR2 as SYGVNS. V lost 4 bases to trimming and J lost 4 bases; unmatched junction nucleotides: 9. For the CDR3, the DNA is TGTGCCAGCAGTGGGGCGGGAGGGCCAGGGCCAGATACGCAGTATTTT. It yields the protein CASSGAGGPGPDTQYF.

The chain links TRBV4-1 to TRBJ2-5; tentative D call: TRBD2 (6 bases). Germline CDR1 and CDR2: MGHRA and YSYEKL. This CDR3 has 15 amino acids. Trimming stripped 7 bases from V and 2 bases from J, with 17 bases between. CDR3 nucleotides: TGCGCCAGCAAAAGTCGAGCGGGTTCTCAAGAGACCCAGTACTTC. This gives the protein CASKSRAGSQETQYF.

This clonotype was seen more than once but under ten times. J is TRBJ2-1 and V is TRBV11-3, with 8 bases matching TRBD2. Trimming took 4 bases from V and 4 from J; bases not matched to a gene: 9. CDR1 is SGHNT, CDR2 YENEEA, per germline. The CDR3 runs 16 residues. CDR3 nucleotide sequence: TGTGCCAGCAGCTCCGGCGTAGCGGGAACTTACAATGAGCAGTTCTTC. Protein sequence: CASSSGVAGTYNEQFF.

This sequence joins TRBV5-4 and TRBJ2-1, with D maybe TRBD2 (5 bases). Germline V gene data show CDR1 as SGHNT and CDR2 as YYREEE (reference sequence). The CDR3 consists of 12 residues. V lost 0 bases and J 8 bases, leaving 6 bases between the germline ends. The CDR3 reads CASSLDGDEQFF. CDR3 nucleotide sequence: TGTGCCAGCAGCTTGGACGGGGATGAGCAGTTCTTC. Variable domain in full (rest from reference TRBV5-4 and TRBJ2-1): ETGVTQSPTHLIKTRGQQVTLRCSSQSGHNTVSWYQQALGQGPQFIFQYYREEENGRGNFPPRFSGLQFPNYSSELNVNALELDDSALYLCASSLDGDEQFFGPGTRLTVL.

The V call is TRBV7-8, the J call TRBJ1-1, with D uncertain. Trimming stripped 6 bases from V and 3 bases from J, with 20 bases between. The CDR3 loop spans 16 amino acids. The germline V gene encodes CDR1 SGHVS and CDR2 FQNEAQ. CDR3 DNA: TGTGCCAGCAGTCCCCTAAGTTGGAGGGCCGACACTGAAGCTTTCTTT. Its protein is CASSPLSWRADTEAFF.

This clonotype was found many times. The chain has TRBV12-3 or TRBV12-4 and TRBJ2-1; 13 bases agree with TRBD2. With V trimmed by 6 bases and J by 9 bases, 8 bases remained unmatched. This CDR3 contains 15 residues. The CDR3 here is CASSPGLAGTIEQFF. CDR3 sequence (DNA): TGTGCCAGCAGCCCGGGACTAGCGGGAACGATTGAGCAGTTCTTC.

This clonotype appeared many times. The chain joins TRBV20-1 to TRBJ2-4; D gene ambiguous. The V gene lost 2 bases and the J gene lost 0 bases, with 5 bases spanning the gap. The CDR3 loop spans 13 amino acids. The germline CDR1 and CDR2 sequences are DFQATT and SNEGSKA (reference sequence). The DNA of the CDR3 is TGCAGTGCTAGATTAAGAGCCAAAAACATTCAGTACTTC. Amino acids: CSARLRAKNIQYF.

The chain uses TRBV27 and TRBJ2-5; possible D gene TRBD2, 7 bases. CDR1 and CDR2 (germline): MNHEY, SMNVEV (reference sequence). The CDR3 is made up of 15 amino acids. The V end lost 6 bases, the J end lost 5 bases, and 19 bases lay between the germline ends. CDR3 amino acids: CASRAGAAFRETQYF. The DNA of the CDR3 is TGTGCCAGCAGGGCGGGGGCCGCCTTCAGGGAGACCCAGTACTTC.

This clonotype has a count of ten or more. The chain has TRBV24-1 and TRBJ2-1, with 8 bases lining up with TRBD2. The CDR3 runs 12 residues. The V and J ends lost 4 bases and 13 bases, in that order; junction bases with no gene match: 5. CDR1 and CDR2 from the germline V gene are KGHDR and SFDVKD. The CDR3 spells CATSDPGTSQFF. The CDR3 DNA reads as TGTGCCACCAGTGACCCCGGGACTAGTCAGTTCTTC.

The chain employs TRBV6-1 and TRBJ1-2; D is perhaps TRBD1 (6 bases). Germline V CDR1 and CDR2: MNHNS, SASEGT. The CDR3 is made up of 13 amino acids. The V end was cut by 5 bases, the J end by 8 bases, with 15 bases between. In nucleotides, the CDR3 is TGTGCCAGCAGTCCGACAGGAGCAGTCGGCTACACCTTC. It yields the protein CASSPTGAVGYTF.

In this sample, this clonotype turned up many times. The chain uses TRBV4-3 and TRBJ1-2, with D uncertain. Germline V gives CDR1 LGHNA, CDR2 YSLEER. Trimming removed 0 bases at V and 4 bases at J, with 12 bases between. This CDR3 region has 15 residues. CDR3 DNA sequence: TGCGCCAGCAGCCAAGATTCCCCCGGAGGCTATGGCTACACCTTC. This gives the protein CASSQDSPGGYGYTF.

CDR3 sequence: CATSDPGLAGRPEQFF. The CDR3 region has the DNA TGTGCCACCAGTGATCCGGGACTAGCGGGCCGTCCGGAGCAGTTCTTC. V gene TRBV24-1 combines with J gene TRBJ2-1; 12 bases fit TRBD2. The germline gives CDR1 KGHDR, CDR2 SFDVKD. The length of the CDR3 is 16 residues. V lost 3 bases, J lost 10 bases, and 9 bases stayed unmatched.

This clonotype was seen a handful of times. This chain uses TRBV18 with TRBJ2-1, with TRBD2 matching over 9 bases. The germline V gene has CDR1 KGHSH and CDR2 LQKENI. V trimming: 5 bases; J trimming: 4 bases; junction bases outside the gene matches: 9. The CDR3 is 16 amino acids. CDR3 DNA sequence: TGTGCCAGCTCAATGAAGAGACTAGCGGTTTACAATGAGCAGTTCTTC. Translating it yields CASSMKRLAVYNEQFF.

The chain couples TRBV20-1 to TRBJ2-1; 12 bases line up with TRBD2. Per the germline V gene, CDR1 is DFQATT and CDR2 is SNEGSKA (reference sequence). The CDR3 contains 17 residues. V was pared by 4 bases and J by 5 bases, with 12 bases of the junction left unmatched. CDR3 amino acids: CSAMDPGTSGRNNEQFF. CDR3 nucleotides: TGCAGTGCTATGGACCCAGGGACTAGCGGGCGGAACAATGAGCAGTTCTTC.

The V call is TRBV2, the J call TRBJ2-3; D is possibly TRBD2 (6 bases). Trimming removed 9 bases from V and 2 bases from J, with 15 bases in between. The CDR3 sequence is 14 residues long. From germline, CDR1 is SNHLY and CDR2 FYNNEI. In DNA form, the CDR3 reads TGTGCCAGGTCGGGGGATGAGGACACAGATACGCAGTATTTT. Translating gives CARSGDEDTDTQYF.

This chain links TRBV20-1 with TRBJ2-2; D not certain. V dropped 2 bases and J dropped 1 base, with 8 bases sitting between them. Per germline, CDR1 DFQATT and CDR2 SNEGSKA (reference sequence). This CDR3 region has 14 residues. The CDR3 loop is CSARTLGNTGELFF. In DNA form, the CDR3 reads TGCAGTGCTAGAACTCTGGGGAACACCGGGGAGCTGTTTTTT.

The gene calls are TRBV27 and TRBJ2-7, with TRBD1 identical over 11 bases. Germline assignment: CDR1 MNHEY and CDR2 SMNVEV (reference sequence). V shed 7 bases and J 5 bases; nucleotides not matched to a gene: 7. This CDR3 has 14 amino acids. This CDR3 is CASTSGDRGDEQYF. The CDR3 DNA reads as TGTGCCAGCACCTCCGGGGACAGGGGGGACGAGCAGTACTTC.

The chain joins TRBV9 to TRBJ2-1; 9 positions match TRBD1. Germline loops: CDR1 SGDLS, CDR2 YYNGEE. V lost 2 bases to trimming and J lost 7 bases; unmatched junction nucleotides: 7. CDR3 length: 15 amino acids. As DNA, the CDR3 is TGTGCCAGCAGCGTGGGGGACAGGGTTGGGAATGAGCAGTTCTTC. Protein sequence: CASSVGDRVGNEQFF.

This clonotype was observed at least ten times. The CDR3 DNA reads TGTGCCAGCTCACCTGGGACTAGCGGGAGTAGGGAGCAGTTCTTC. Amino acid sequence: CASSPGTSGSREQFF. The chain joins TRBV18 to TRBJ2-1, with 14 positions matching TRBD2. The V gene's germline CDR1 is KGHSH and CDR2 LQKENI. The CDR3 length is 15 residues. V lost 3 bases and J lost 10; bases outside the gene matches: 5. The full variable domain, rest sourced from reference TRBV18 and TRBJ2-1, is NAGVMQNPRHLVRRRGQEARLRCSPMKGHSHVYWYRQLPEEGLKFMVYLQKENIIDESGMPKERFSAEFPKEGPSILRIQQVVRGDSAAYFCASSPGTSGSREQFFGPGTRLTVL.

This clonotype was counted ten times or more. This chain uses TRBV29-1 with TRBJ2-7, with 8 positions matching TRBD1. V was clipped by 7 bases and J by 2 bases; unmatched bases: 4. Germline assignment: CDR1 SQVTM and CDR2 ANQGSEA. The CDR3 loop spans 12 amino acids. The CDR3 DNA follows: TGCAGCGCAAACAGGGGGGCCTACGAGCAGTACTTC. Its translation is CSANRGAYEQYF.

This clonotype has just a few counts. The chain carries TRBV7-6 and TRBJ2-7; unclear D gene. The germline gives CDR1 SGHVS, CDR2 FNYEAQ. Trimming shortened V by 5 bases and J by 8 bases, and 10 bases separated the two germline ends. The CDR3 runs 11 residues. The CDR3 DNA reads TGTGCCAGCAGCACCCCCCCCAAGCAGTACTTC. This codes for CASSTPPKQYF.

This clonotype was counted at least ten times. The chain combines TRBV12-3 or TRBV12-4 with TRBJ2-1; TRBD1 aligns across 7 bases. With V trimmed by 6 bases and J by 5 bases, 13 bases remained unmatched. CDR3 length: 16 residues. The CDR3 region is CASRYSTGTLDNEQFF. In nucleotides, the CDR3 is TGTGCCAGCAGATACTCGACAGGGACGCTCGACAATGAGCAGTTCTTC.

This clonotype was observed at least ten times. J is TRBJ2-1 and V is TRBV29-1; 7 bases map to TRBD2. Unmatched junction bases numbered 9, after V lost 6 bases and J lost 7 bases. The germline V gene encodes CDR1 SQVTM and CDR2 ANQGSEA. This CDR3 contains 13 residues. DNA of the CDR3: TGCAGCGTGGCCCGGACTAGTCCGAATGAGCAGTTCTTC. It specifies CSVARTSPNEQFF.